A single sample is the source of the 22 T cell receptor beta chains below, sequenced in a study of beta chain features in type 1 diabetes. All of the isolated RNA was reverse transcribed, so expressed TCRB transcripts were sequenced. Repertoires were generated with immunoSEQ multiplex PCR, while TCRdb's copy carries only in-frame clones and drops some. The sample consists of about 240,000 clones, 25% to 30% of them appearing once. Sequenced material: central memory CD4+ T cells from blood. Every receptor here comes from a man aged 25 to 40 in good health.

The chain uses TRBV11-2 and TRBJ2-5, with D unresolved. V gave up 5 bases and J gave up 5 bases, with 18 bases separating them. The CDR3 runs to 15 residues. Germline loops: CDR1 SGHAT, CDR2 FQNNGV. CDR3 sequence reads: CASSARYQAGETQYF. DNA of the CDR3: TGTGCCAGCAGCGCCCGGTACCAAGCCGGGGAGACCCAGTACTTC.

This clone occurred a few times. The chain couples TRBV4-2 to TRBJ2-3; 9 bases align to TRBD2. The V gene end was trimmed by 0 bases and the J gene end by 4 bases; junction bases not matched to a gene: 8. The germline V gene encodes CDR1 LGHNA and CDR2 YNFKEQ. This CDR3 has 17 residues. The CDR3 bases are TGTGCCAGCAGCCAAGATTCCAGCGGGGGGCTGGCAGATACGCAGTATTTT. Amino acid sequence: CASSQDSSGGLADTQYF.

This clone was observed a few times. The chain has TRBV4-1 and TRBJ2-7; D unclear. Trimming pared 2 bases from V and 4 bases from J, leaving 6 bases between. Germline V gene lookup returns CDR1 MGHRA and CDR2 YSYEKL. This CDR3 is built from 12 residues. The CDR3 protein is CASSQLGYEQYF. CDR3 DNA sequence: TGCGCCAGCAGCCAACTCGGGTACGAGCAGTACTTC.

The chain has TRBV30 and TRBJ1-1, with D uncertain. The length of the CDR3 is 11 residues. V shed 0 bases and J shed 11 bases, with 10 bases lying between them. The germline V gene has CDR1 GTSNPN and CDR2 SVGIG (reference sequence). CDR3 sequence (DNA): TGTGCCTGGAGTGTTTTGGATTCGGCTTTCTTT. This codes for CAWSVLDSAFF.

The rearrangement uses TRBV7-7 and TRBJ2-7; 7 bases line up with TRBD1. This CDR3 spans 16 amino acids. CDR1 is SSHAT, CDR2 FNYEAQ, per germline (reference sequence). V shed 2 bases, J shed 3 bases, and the junction held 10 bases outside the gene matches. CDR3 loop: CASSLTDRDLLYEQYF. CDR3 nucleotides: TGTGCCAGCAGCTTAACCGACAGGGATCTACTCTACGAGCAGTACTTC.

This clone appeared a few times. The J gene is TRBJ1-4, the V gene TRBV4-1, with unresolved D. V lost 1 base and J 0 bases, leaving 6 bases between the germline ends. The CDR3 extends over 15 amino acids. Germline V gene data show CDR1 as MGHRA and CDR2 as YSYEKL. The DNA for the CDR3 is TGCGCCAGCAGCCAAGCTGCGGCAACTAATGAAAAACTGTTTTTT. This sequence encodes CASSQAAATNEKLFF.

To note about this clone: In this CDR3 the conserved last residue, phenylalanine or tryptophan, is missing, so a read error is likely. The DNA is left out, because the CDR3 cannot be placed on it with certainty; the CDR3 is given as TCRdb lists it. The rearrangement uses TRBV20-1 and TRBJ1-4. Both ends counted, the CDR3 spans 9 residues. Germline V gene data show CDR1 as DFQATT and CDR2 as SNEGSKA (reference sequence). CDR3 sequence: CSARLARRI.

The V gene is TRBV5-4, the J gene TRBJ2-2; D possibly corresponds to TRBD2 (6 bases). Germline CDR1 reads SGHNT; CDR2 reads YYREEE (reference sequence). This CDR3 is built from 17 residues. V was shortened by 5 bases and J by 3 bases, with 20 bases between the two germline ends. CDR3 sequence: CASSSPAGSRDTGELFF. The CDR3 nucleotides are TGTGCCAGCAGTTCACCCGCCGGGAGTCGAGACACCGGGGAGCTGTTTTTT.

In this sample, this clone turned up a few times. This chain uses TRBV7-2 with TRBJ2-1, with D tentatively TRBD2 (6 bases). Trimming stripped 1 base from V and 2 bases from J, with 15 bases between. The CDR3 length is 17 residues. Germline CDR1 is SGHTA and CDR2 is FQGNSA. CDR3 coding DNA: TGTGCCAGCAGCTTAGGAGCTTCTAGCGCCGCCTACAATGAGCAGTTCTTC. Translation gives CASSLGASSAAYNEQFF.

The V and J genes are TRBV20-1 and TRBJ2-7; D may correspond to TRBD1 or TRBD2 (5 bases each). The CDR3 runs 11 residues. With 3 bases removed from V and 4 bases from J, the gap between germline ends came to 7 bases. In germline, CDR1 is DFQATT, CDR2 SNEGSKA (reference sequence). The CDR3 nucleotides read TGCAGTGCTAGGGGGGAGTACGAGCAGTACTTC. Residues: CSARGEYEQYF.

This chain links TRBV6-6 with TRBJ1-1; 9 bases match TRBD1. Germline V gene lookup returns CDR1 MNHNY and CDR2 SVGAGI (reference sequence). There are 13 residues in the CDR3. V was clipped by 8 bases and J by 3 bases; unmatched bases: 4. This CDR3 is CASAGQGYTEAFF. As DNA, the CDR3 is TGTGCCAGCGCCGGACAGGGGTACACTGAAGCTTTCTTT.

This clone was picked up a small number of times. Other nucleotide sequences from this sample produce the same CDR3. This CDR3 reads CASSPGLAGGAGANVLTF. CDR3 coding DNA: TGTGCCAGCAGCCCGGGACTAGCGGGAGGGGCTGGGGCCAACGTCCTGACTTTC. The J gene is TRBJ2-6, the V gene TRBV9; the match to TRBD2 covers 16 bases. This CDR3 has 18 amino acids. V dropped 4 bases and J dropped 2; count of bases not matched to a gene: 3. The germline gives CDR1 SGDLS, CDR2 YYNGEE.

This clone has only a few counts. V and J are TRBV9 and TRBJ2-1, with D perhaps TRBD2 (7 bases). Germline CDR1 is SGDLS and CDR2 is YYNGEE. The ends were cut back, 4 bases at V and 0 bases at J, with 14 bases in the middle. CDR3 length: 16 amino acids. The CDR3 DNA reads TGTGCCAGCAGCAGCACGGGGGGCAGCTCCTACAATGAGCAGTTCTTC. Amino acid sequence: CASSSTGGSSYNEQFF. Supplemented by reference TRBV9 and TRBJ2-1, the full variable domain reads DSGVTQTPKHLITATGQRVTLRCSPRSGDLSVYWYQQSLDQGLQFLIQYYNGEERAKGNILERFSAQQFPDLHSELNLSSLELGDSALYFCASSSTGGSSYNEQFFGPGTRLTVL.

As concerns this clone: The sample has other DNA sequences that encode this CDR3 too. The chain has TRBV7-9 and TRBJ2-5, with D possibly called TRBD1 or TRBD2 (5 bases each). Germline V gene data show CDR1 as SEHNR and CDR2 as FQNEAQ (reference sequence). With 4 bases removed from V and 1 base from J, the gap between germline ends came to 7 bases. The CDR3 is 13 amino acids. DNA of the CDR3: TGTGCCAGCAGCTGGGGGACCCAAGAGACCCAGTACTTC. It translates to CASSWGTQETQYF.

This clone was counted a few times. The V and J genes are TRBV11-2 and TRBJ2-2; TRBD2 agrees at 9 bases. The CDR3 loop spans 16 amino acids. Looked up from germline, CDR1 is SGHAT and CDR2 is FQNNGV. V gave up 5 bases and J gave up 4 bases; unmatched junction bases: 8. CDR3 protein: CASSLLSGRGTGELFF. CDR3 in DNA: TGTGCCAGCAGCCTACTTAGCGGGAGAGGCACCGGGGAGCTGTTTTTT.

The chain recombines TRBV4-2 with TRBJ2-3; unclear D gene. The CDR3 loop spans 14 amino acids. Trimming shortened V by 3 bases and J by 4 bases, and 11 bases separated the two germline ends. Germline values: CDR1 LGHNA, CDR2 YNFKEQ. DNA of the CDR3: TGTGCCAGCAGCCATGGGGTTGAGGCAGATACGCAGTATTTT. This codes for CASSHGVEADTQYF.

The chain couples TRBV29-1 to TRBJ2-5; perhaps D is TRBD1 or TRBD2 (5 bases each). Trimming cost V 2 bases and J 5 bases, with 9 bases left between them. Per the germline V gene, CDR1 is SQVTM and CDR2 is ANQGSEA. The CDR3 has 12 amino acids. Here the CDR3 reads CSVEQGEETQYF. CDR3 DNA: TGCAGCGTTGAACAGGGAGAGGAGACCCAGTACTTC. Variable domain in full (rest from reference TRBV29-1 and TRBJ2-5): SAVISQKPSRDICQRGTSLTIQCQVDSQVTMMFWYRQQPGQSLTLIATANQGSEATYESGFVIDKFPISRPNLTFSTLTVSNMSPEDSSIYLCSVEQGEETQYFGPGTRLLVL.

The V gene is TRBV6-5, the J gene TRBJ2-5; no clear D gene. Trimming shortened V by 2 bases and J by 2 bases, and 12 bases separated the two germline ends. The germline V gene encodes CDR1 MNHEY and CDR2 SVGAGI. The CDR3 is made up of 15 amino acids. The CDR3 nucleotides read TGTGCCAGCAGTTACGGATTCGAGGAGCAAGAGACCCAGTACTTC. Amino acid sequence: CASSYGFEEQETQYF.

This clone was seen more than once but under ten times. The J gene is TRBJ2-3, the V gene TRBV5-1, with 11 nucleotides matching TRBD1. CDR1 and CDR2 (germline): SGHRS, YFSETQ. Trimming cost V 4 bases and J 1 base; bases outside gene matches: 2. This CDR3 is 15 amino acids long. As DNA, the CDR3 is TGCGCCAGCAGCGGACAGGGGGCAGGCACAGATACGCAGTATTTT. Amino acids: CASSGQGAGTDTQYF.

This clone has just a few counts. V and J are TRBV2 and TRBJ2-3, with D possibly matching TRBD1 (6 bases). Germline loops: CDR1 SNHLY, CDR2 FYNNEI. The CDR3 is 12 residues long. Trimming stripped 7 bases from V and 6 bases from J, with 11 bases between. The CDR3 DNA reads as TGTGCCAGCACCGACAGGTTCGATACGCAGTATTTT. It yields the protein CASTDRFDTQYF.

The chain links TRBV10-3 to TRBJ2-3, with D possibly matching TRBD2 (6 bases). This CDR3 is 17 amino acids long. Trimming cost V 0 bases and J 3 bases, with 16 bases left between them. Per germline, CDR1 ENHRY and CDR2 SYGVKD. The CDR3 region has the DNA TGTGCCATCAGTGAGTCCGGGGGACTCACTCGGACAGATACGCAGTATTTT. This encodes CAISESGGLTRTDTQYF.

The chain employs TRBV28 and TRBJ1-2, with 9 bases identical to TRBD1. Germline-derived CDR1 and CDR2 are MDHEN and SYDVKM. This CDR3 is 17 amino acids long. Trimming cost V 3 bases and J 0 bases; bases outside gene matches: 8. The chain's CDR3 is CASSLNRGPISNYGYTF. Here the CDR3 DNA reads TGTGCCAGCAGTTTGAACAGGGGGCCCATTTCTAACTATGGCTACACCTTC.